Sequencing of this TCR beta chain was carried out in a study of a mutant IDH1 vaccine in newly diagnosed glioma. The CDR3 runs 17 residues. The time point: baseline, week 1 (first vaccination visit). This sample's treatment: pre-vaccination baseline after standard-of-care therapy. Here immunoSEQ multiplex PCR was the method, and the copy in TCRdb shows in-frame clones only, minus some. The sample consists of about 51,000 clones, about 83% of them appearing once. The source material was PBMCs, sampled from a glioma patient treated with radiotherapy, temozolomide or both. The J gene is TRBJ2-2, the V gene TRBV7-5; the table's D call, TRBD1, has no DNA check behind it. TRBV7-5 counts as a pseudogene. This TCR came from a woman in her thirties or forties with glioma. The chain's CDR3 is CARSPPAGAANTGELFF. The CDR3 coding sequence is TGTGCCAGAAGCCCCCCGGCAGGGGCGGCGAACACCGGGGAGCTGTTTTTT.